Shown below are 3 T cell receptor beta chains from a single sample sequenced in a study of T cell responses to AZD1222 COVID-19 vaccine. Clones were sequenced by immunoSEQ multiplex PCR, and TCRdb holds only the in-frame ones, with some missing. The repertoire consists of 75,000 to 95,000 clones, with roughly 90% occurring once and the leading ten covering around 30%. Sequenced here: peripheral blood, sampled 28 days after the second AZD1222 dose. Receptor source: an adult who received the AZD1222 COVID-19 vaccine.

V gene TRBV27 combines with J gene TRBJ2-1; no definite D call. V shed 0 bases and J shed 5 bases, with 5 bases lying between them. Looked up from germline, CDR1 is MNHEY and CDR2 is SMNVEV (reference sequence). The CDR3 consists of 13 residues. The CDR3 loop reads CASSLSSNNEQFF. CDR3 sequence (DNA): TGTGCCAGCAGTTTATCTTCCAACAATGAGCAGTTCTTC.

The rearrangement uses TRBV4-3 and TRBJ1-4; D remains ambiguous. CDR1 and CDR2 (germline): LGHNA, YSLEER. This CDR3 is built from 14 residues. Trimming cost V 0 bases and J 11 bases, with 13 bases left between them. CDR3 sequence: CASSQDRTWEKLFF. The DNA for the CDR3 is TGCGCCAGCAGCCAAGATAGGACGTGGGAGAAACTGTTTTTT.

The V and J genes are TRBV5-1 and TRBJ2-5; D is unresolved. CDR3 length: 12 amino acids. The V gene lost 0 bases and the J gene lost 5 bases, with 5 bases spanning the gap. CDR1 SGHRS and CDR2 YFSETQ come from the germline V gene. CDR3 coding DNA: TGCGCCAGCAGCTTGGAACTGGAGACCCAGTACTTC. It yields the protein CASSLELETQYF.